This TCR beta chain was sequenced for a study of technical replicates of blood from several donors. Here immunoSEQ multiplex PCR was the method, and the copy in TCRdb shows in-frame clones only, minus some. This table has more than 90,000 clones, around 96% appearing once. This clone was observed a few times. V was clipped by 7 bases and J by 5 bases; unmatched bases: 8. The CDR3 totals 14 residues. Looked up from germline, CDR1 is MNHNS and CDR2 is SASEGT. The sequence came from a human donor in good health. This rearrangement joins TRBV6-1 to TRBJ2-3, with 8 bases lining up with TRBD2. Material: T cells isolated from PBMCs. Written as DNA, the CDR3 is TGTGCCAGCATCTATAGCGGGAAATTAGATACGCAGTATTTT. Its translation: CASIYSGKLDTQYF.